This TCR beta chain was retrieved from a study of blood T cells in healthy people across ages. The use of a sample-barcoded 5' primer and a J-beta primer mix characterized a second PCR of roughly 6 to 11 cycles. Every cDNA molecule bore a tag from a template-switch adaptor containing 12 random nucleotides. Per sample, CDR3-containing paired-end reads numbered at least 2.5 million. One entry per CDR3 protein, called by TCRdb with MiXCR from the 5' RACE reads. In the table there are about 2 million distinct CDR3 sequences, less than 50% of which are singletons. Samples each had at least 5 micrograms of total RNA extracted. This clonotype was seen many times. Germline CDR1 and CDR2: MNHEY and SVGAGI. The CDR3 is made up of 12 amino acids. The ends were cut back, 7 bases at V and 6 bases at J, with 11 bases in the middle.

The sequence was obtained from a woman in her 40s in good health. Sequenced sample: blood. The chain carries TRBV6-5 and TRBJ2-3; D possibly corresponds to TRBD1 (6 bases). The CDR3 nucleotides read TGTGCCAGCACCACAGGGTTGGATACGCAGTATTTT. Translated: CASTTGLDTQYF.